Shown below are 9 T cell receptor beta chains from a single sample sequenced in a study of blood T cell repertoires in COVID-19. Clones were read by immunoSEQ multiplex PCR, and TCRdb kept only the in-frame ones, dropping some. This sample has around 200,000 clones; around 86% occur once, and the top ten carry about 7%. The material sequenced was peripheral blood. These receptors came from a middle-aged man with acute or convalescent COVID-19.

V usage is TRBV28 and J usage is TRBJ2-7; D possibly corresponds to TRBD1 (6 bases). Trimming took 3 bases from V and 2 from J, leaving 17 bases between them. This CDR3 is built from 16 residues. Germline values: CDR1 MDHEN, CDR2 SYDVKM. The CDR3, as DNA: TGTGCCAGCAGTTTTCCCCTGGGGGCCGGTGCCTACGAGCAGTACTTC. Amino acid sequence: CASSFPLGAGAYEQYF.

The chain employs TRBV29-1 and TRBJ1-1; D gene ambiguous. Germline loops: CDR1 SQVTM, CDR2 ANQGSEA. CDR3 length: 14 amino acids. With 5 bases removed from V and 7 bases from J, the gap between germline ends came to 20 bases. The CDR3 is CSVTSMVRTIEAFF. The CDR3 region has the DNA TGCAGCGTTACATCCATGGTACGCACAATTGAAGCTTTCTTT.

The J gene is TRBJ1-2, the V gene TRBV12-3 or TRBV12-4; D possibly corresponds to TRBD1 (5 bases). V was clipped by 8 bases and J by 2 bases, with 12 bases between them. The CDR3 extends over 13 amino acids. Here the CDR3 DNA reads TGTGCCAGCTCGTCAGGGCGAAACTATGGCTACACCTTC. Protein product: CASSSGRNYGYTF.

The CDR3 nucleotides read TGTGCCAGCAGCCAATGGCAGGGATCCTATGGCTACACCTTC. Its translation is CASSQWQGSYGYTF. This chain uses TRBV3-1 (or the pseudogene TRBV3-2) with TRBJ1-2, with D perhaps matching TRBD1 (5 bases). This CDR3 is 14 amino acids long. The V end was cut by 2 bases, the J end by 4 bases, with 11 bases between. In germline, CDR1 is LGHDT, CDR2 YNNKEL (reference sequence).

The gene calls are TRBV28 and TRBJ1-4; 7 positions match TRBD1. The germline CDR1 and CDR2 sequences are MDHEN and SYDVKM. Unmatched junction bases numbered 0, after V lost 2 bases and J lost 0 bases. The CDR3 length is 15 residues. CDR3 DNA sequence: TGTGCCAGCAGTTTACAGGGGGCAACTAATGAAAAACTGTTTTTT. Residues: CASSLQGATNEKLFF.

V and J are TRBV4-1 and TRBJ1-1; 9 nucleotides match TRBD1. Germline trimming cut 3 bases from V and 1 base from J; bases unmatched to any gene: 0. The CDR3 is 14 amino acids. Germline CDR1 is MGHRA and CDR2 is YSYEKL. The CDR3 DNA sequence: TGCGCCAGCAGCCAGGGACAGGGGAACACTGAAGCTTTCTTT. It specifies CASSQGQGNTEAFF.

DNA of the CDR3: TGTGCCAGTAGTTCAAGTCCCGCGGGGGGTGGGTATGAGCAGTTCTTC. Protein product: CASSSSPAGGGYEQFF. This sequence joins TRBV19 and TRBJ2-1, with 8 bases lining up with TRBD2. V shed 5 bases and J 8 bases; nucleotides not matched to a gene: 14. Germline values: CDR1 LNHDA, CDR2 SQIVND (reference sequence). The CDR3 contains 16 residues.

The rearrangement links TRBV19 to TRBJ1-6; weak D call: TRBD1 (5 bases). With 3 bases removed from V and 7 bases from J, the gap between germline ends came to 19 bases. This CDR3 comprises 17 residues. Germline CDR1 LNHDA, CDR2 SQIVND (reference sequence). CDR3 nucleotides: TGTGCCAGTAGTATGAGGAACAGGCGCCCGTTAAATTCACCCCTCCACTTT. Translating gives CASSMRNRRPLNSPLHF.

The sample holds one count of this clone. The J gene is TRBJ1-2, the V gene TRBV5-1; D not certain. The CDR3 loop spans 19 amino acids. Between the trimmed V and J ends, which lost 7 bases and 3 bases, there was a span of 31 bases. CDR1 is SGHRS, CDR2 YFSETQ, per germline. The CDR3 is CASHPRETATHELYYGYTF. The CDR3 DNA follows: TGCGCCAGCCACCCTAGAGAGACGGCCACCCACGAGCTTTACTATGGCTACACCTTC.